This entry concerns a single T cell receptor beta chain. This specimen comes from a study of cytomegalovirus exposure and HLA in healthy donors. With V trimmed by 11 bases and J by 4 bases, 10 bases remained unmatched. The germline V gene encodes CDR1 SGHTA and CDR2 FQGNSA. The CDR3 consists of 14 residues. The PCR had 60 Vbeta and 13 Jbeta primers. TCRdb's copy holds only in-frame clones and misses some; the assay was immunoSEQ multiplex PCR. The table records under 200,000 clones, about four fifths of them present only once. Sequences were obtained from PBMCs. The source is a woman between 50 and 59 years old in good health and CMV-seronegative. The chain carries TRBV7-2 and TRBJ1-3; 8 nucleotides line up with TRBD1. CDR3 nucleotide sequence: TGTGCCGCCAGCAACAGGGGGTCCGGAAACACCATATATTTT. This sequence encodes CAASNRGSGNTIYF.